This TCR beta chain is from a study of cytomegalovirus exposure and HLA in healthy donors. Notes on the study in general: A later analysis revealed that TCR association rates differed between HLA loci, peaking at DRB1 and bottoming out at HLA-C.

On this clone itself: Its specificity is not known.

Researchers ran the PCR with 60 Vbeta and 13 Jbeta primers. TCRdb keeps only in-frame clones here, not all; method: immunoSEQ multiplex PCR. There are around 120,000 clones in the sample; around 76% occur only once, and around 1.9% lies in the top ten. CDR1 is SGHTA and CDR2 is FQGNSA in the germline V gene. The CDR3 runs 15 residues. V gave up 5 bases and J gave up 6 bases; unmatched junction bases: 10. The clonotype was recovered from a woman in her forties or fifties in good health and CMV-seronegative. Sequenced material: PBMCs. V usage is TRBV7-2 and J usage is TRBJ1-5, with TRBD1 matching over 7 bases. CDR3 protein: CASSRMTGSGQPQHF. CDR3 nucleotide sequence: TGTGCCAGCAGCCGTATGACAGGGTCAGGTCAGCCCCAGCATTTT.